This TCR beta chain was captured in a study of blood T cell repertoires in COVID-19. Looking at the study overall: COVID-19 samples from acute and convalescent phases originated in the United States, Italy and Spain. PBMCs, B-cell-depleted T cells, or T cells were the source of the cDNA or gDNA that made up the material.

Authors' processing steps: The authors estimated nucleated cell counts from reference gene primer amplification. Only in-frame clones appear in the TCRdb table, and some are missing; sequencing was by immunoSEQ multiplex PCR. Clone size and V and J calls were adopted from that table, with D and trimming inferred from the DNA. In the table there are approximately 60,000 clones, about 76% of which are singletons. This clonotype originated in a human donor in a cohort sampled during active COVID-19. The sample consisted of peripheral blood.

The CDR3, as DNA: TGTGCCGGGCGACAGGTAGTCAACACTGAAGCTTTCTTT. Its translation: CAGRQVVNTEAFF. The rearrangement joins TRBV30 to TRBJ1-1, with D possibly being TRBD1 (6 bases). This CDR3 has 13 amino acids. The V gene lost 8 bases and the J gene lost 2 bases, with 15 bases spanning the gap. Germline CDR1 is GTSNPN and CDR2 is SVGIG (reference sequence). The entire variable domain, with the rest obtained from reference TRBV30 and TRBJ1-1, is as follows: SQTIHQWPATLVQPVGSPLSLECTVEGTSNPNLYWYRQAAGRGLQLLFYSVGIGQISSEVPQNLSASRPQDRQFILSSKKLLLSDSGFYLCAGRQVVNTEAFFGQGTRLTVV.